This entry lists 18 T cell receptor beta chains sequenced from one sample in a study of blood T cell repertoires in COVID-19. Produced via immunoSEQ multiplex PCR; TCRdb's table is partial and in-frame only. The repertoire includes about 350,000 clones, around 87% of them detected once, and 6% to 7% sits in the top ten. Sequenced material: peripheral blood. The receptor set was obtained from a woman between 45 and 60 years old with COVID-19, enrolled during active disease.

The chain combines TRBV9 with TRBJ1-6, with 7 nucleotides matching TRBD1. The CDR3 consists of 15 residues. With 0 bases clipped from V and 5 bases from J, the junction kept 2 bases outside the gene matches. CDR1 SGDLS and CDR2 YYNGEE come from the germline V gene. The CDR3 protein is CASSVGTGHNSPLHF. Written as DNA, the CDR3 is TGTGCCAGCAGCGTAGGGACAGGACATAATTCACCCCTCCACTTT.

Only a few counts were recorded for this clone. The rearrangement uses TRBV2 and TRBJ1-3; perhaps TRBD1 as D (6 bases). CDR3 length equals 16 residues. Trimming removed 4 bases at V and 0 bases at J, with 13 bases between. In germline, CDR1 is SNHLY, CDR2 FYNNEI. DNA of the CDR3: TGTGCCAGCAGTGGCGGGGGGGGCCTCTCTGGAAACACCATATATTTT. Protein product: CASSGGGGLSGNTIYF.

The CDR3 coding sequence is TGTGCCGGAGGGGACAGGATGCGTGGAAACACCATATATTTT. Amino acids: CAGGDRMRGNTIYF. The chain is built from TRBV7-9 and TRBJ1-3; 8 bases agree with TRBD1. V trimming: 11 bases; J trimming: 3 bases; junction bases outside the gene matches: 9. The germline V gene has CDR1 SEHNR and CDR2 FQNEAQ (reference sequence). The CDR3 consists of 14 residues.

The chain combines TRBV19 with TRBJ1-2; possible D gene TRBD1, 6 bases. The CDR3 loop spans 13 amino acids. CDR1 LNHDA and CDR2 SQIVND come from the germline V gene (reference sequence). Trimming took off 7 bases at V and 4 bases at J, with 13 bases between the two ends. This CDR3 is CASTDSATYGYTF. Here the CDR3 DNA reads TGTGCCAGTACGGACAGTGCAACCTATGGCTACACCTTC.

The chain uses TRBV18 and TRBJ1-1, with 11 bases aligning to TRBD1. The CDR3 has 14 amino acids. Germline-derived CDR1 and CDR2 are KGHSH and LQKENI. V lost 5 bases and J lost 5; bases outside the gene matches: 4. The CDR3 region has the DNA TGTGCCAGCTCAGCCGGGACAGGGGGTACTGAAGCTTTCTTT. Translated, it gives CASSAGTGGTEAFF.

The sample holds a few counts of this clone. The V call is TRBV5-4, the J call TRBJ2-2; TRBD1 matches 7 bases. In germline, CDR1 is SGHNT, CDR2 YYREEE (reference sequence). CDR3 size: 15 residues. V lost 6 bases and J lost 1; bases outside the gene matches: 6. CDR3 bases: TGTGCCAGCACCCCTGGGACAGAGAACACCGGGGAGCTGTTTTTT. Translating it yields CASTPGTENTGELFF.

Only a few counts were recorded for this clone. This sequence joins TRBV19 and TRBJ1-2; D not certain. CDR1 LNHDA and CDR2 SQIVND come from the germline V gene (reference sequence). Trimming left V 8 bases short and J 5 bases short, with 12 bases between. The CDR3 runs to 12 residues. The CDR3 DNA is TGTGCCAGTGAAGCAGGTGCTTATGGCTACACCTTC. Translating gives CASEAGAYGYTF.

V and J are TRBV18 and TRBJ2-7; tentatively, D is TRBD1 (6 bases). The CDR3 spans 15 residues. Germline lookup yields CDR1 KGHSH and CDR2 LQKENI. Trimming removed 3 bases at V and 0 bases at J, with 12 bases between. For the CDR3, the DNA is TGTGCCAGCTCACCGAGACAGGCCTTCTCCTACGAGCAGTACTTC. As protein: CASSPRQAFSYEQYF.

V gene TRBV19 combines with J gene TRBJ2-1; 9 bases are shared with TRBD2. The CDR3 totals 15 residues. The V and J ends lost 3 bases and 4 bases, in that order; junction bases with no gene match: 4. Germline CDR1 LNHDA, CDR2 SQIVND (reference sequence). Written as DNA, the CDR3 is TGTGCCAGTAGTATTGCGGGGGGGGGATACAATGAGCAGTTCTTC. Translation: CASSIAGGGYNEQFF.

The J gene is TRBJ1-1, the V gene TRBV7-9; TRBD1 aligns across 7 bases. CDR3 size: 15 residues. The trim removed 3 bases at V and 1 base at J, leaving 5 bases unmatched. Germline assignment: CDR1 SEHNR and CDR2 FQNEAQ (reference sequence). Written as DNA, the CDR3 is TGTGCCAGCAGCTTTCTTACAGGGGCGAACACTGAAGCTTTCTTT. Its translation: CASSFLTGANTEAFF.

The chain joins TRBV25-1 to TRBJ2-3; D is perhaps TRBD1 (6 bases). Germline CDR1 is MGHDK and CDR2 is SYGVNS. The CDR3 has 16 residues. V dropped 2 bases and J dropped 3 bases, with 15 bases sitting between them. CDR3 residues: CASSERGHLRTDTQYF. The CDR3 region has the DNA TGTGCCAGCAGTGAAAGGGGACACCTGAGGACAGATACGCAGTATTTT.

This chain connects TRBV7-3 to TRBJ1-2; D call uncertain. The CDR3 extends over 17 amino acids. V was pared by 4 bases and J by 4 bases, with 22 bases between. CDR1 is SGHTA and CDR2 is FQGTGA in the germline V gene. DNA for the CDR3: TGTGCCAGCAGCTATGAACCTGGAGGCCCCCGCAGCTATGGCTACACCTTC. It specifies CASSYEPGGPRSYGYTF.

This clone appeared a single time. The J gene is TRBJ1-5, the V gene TRBV18, with a tentative D call TRBD1 (5 bases). CDR1 and CDR2 from the germline V gene are KGHSH and LQKENI. V lost 1 base and J 0 bases, leaving 10 bases between the germline ends. The CDR3 is made up of 16 amino acids. The CDR3 region has the DNA TGTGCCAGCTCACCACTGAGCGGGGCTAGCAATCAGCCCCAGCATTTT. Amino acids: CASSPLSGASNQPQHF.

This clone was seen only once. V gene TRBV12-3 or TRBV12-4 combines with J gene TRBJ1-1; weak D call: TRBD1 (5 bases). V was cut by 2 bases and J by 7 bases, with 11 bases left in between. The CDR3 is 13 residues long. The CDR3 coding sequence is TGTGCCAGCAGTTTAATTCGGGGGGGTGAAGCTTTCTTT. It yields the protein CASSLIRGGEAFF.

This rearrangement joins TRBV18 to TRBJ1-5, with D uncertain. This CDR3 has 15 residues. In germline, CDR1 is KGHSH, CDR2 LQKENI. Trimming pared 2 bases from V and 5 bases from J, leaving 13 bases between. The CDR3, as DNA: TGTGCCAGCTCACCATCGGAGGGTGGCCATCAGCCCCAGCATTTT. Its translation is CASSPSEGGHQPQHF. Full variable domain (rest looked up from reference TRBV18 and TRBJ1-5): NAGVMQNPRHLVRRRGQEARLRCSPMKGHSHVYWYRQLPEEGLKFMVYLQKENIIDESGMPKERFSAEFPKEGPSILRIQQVVRGDSAAYFCASSPSEGGHQPQHFGDGTRLSIL.

The CDR3 region has the DNA TGTGCCAGCAGTCGGGAACAGGGGAACTACAATGAGCAGTTCTTC. Encoded protein: CASSREQGNYNEQFF. V and J are TRBV2 and TRBJ2-1; 7 bases map to TRBD1. The length of the CDR3 is 15 residues. The germline CDR1 and CDR2 sequences are SNHLY and FYNNEI. The ends lost 5 bases at V and 3 bases at J; junction bases unmatched: 7.

The CDR3 region is CASSQNPSGRAQETQYF. As DNA, the CDR3 is TGTGCCAGCAGCCAAAATCCCAGCGGGAGGGCGCAGGAGACCCAGTACTTC. The rearrangement uses TRBV3-1 (or the pseudogene TRBV3-2) and TRBJ2-5; 10 positions agree with TRBD2. J gave up 5 bases and V 2 bases, and 11 bases lay outside the gene matches. CDR3 length: 17 amino acids. The germline CDR1 and CDR2 sequences are LGHDT and YNNKEL (reference sequence).

The chain couples TRBV27 to TRBJ1-4; D is possibly TRBD1 (5 bases). V was trimmed by 5 bases and J by 10 bases, leaving 17 bases between them. The CDR3 length is 14 residues. Germline-derived CDR1 and CDR2 are MNHEY and SMNVEV (reference sequence). As DNA, the CDR3 is TGTGCCAGCAGTCTCCTCCAAGGGGTTGGAAAACTGTTTTTT. Protein product: CASSLLQGVGKLFF.